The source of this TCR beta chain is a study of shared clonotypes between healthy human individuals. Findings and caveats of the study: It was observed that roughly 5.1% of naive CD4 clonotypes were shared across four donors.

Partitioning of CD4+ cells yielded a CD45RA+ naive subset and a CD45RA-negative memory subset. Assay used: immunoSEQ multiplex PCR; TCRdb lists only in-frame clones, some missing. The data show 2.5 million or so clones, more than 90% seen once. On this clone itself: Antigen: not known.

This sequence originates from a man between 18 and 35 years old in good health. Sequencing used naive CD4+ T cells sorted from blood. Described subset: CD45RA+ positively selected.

CDR3 amino acids: CASSLLGQGAGNTIYF. The CDR3 nucleotides are TGTGCCAGCAGCTTACTCGGACAGGGGGCTGGAAACACCATATATTTT. The rearrangement uses TRBV11-2 and TRBJ1-3; 10 bases line up with TRBD1. V lost 2 bases, J lost 2 bases, and 3 bases stayed unmatched. The CDR3 extends over 16 amino acids. Germline lookup yields CDR1 SGHAT and CDR2 FQNNGV.